The table lists the clone carrying this T cell receptor beta chain with a count of one. Antigen unknown. The data belong to a study of OX40 agonist ivuxolimab in advanced cancers. On the study more broadly: Prior anti-PD-1, anti-PD-L1 or anti-CTLA-4 therapy was allowed; about 39% had some.

Study-level findings and limits: Antigen specificity was not determined for the expanded peripheral T cells. Patients with a partial response at 0.1-3.0 mg/kg had among the lowest clonal expansion.

The data were produced by immunoSEQ multiplex PCR, yet TCRdb's version contains in-frame clones alone and is incomplete. In the table there are some 60,000 clones, 94% of which are singletons. CDR3 length: 16 residues. Looked up from germline, CDR1 is LNHDA and CDR2 is SQIVND (reference sequence). The V segment lost 2 bases and the J segment 8 bases; nucleotides outside the gene matches: 12. The sequencing here drew on CD4+ or CD8+ T cells sorted from blood, taken in a trial of the OX40 agonist ivuxolimab. The receptor was derived from an adult with an advanced solid tumor such as melanoma, head and neck, liver or kidney cancer. This chain joins TRBV19 and TRBJ2-1, with 7 bases identical to TRBD2. DNA of the CDR3: TGTGCCAGTAGTATACTGGGGGGAGGGCCGTTTGATGAGCAGTTCTTC. This translates into CASSILGGGPFDEQFF.